This T cell receptor (beta chain) was profiled in a study of vaccination and CD4 T cells after COVID-19. Turning to the study itself: Convalescent participants consisted of six males and four females, two being Hispanic. Post-diagnosis, post-COVID samples were collected after a median about 95 days, ranging 35 to 161. From HCoV-229E, HCoV-OC43, HCoV-NL63 and SARS-CoV-2, overlapping spike peptides were used to stimulate the cells.

Concerning this clonotype: Its target is not known.

The Oncomine TCR Beta short-read assay was applied to DNA of cultured CD4+ T cells. Each CDR3 protein gets one entry after TCRdb re-called the PCR reads with MiXCR. The sample lists roughly 2,800 distinct CDR3 sequences; 25% to 30% were seen once. This sample's treatment: roughly ten-day PBMC culture with coronavirus spike peptide pools or control peptides (ViraFEST assay). CD4+ T lymphocytes from the unexposed donor were collected before the COVID-19 pandemic (2011-2018). The V end was cut by 5 bases, the J end by 4 bases, with 11 bases between. CDR1 is SGHTA and CDR2 is FQGNSA in the germline V gene. The CDR3 totals 13 residues.

This chain joins TRBV7-2 and TRBJ1-1, with D unclear. The sample consisted of CD4+ T cells from blood, cultured in vitro. The TCR sequence derives from a human donor in good health. CDR3 protein: CASSIQVFTEAFF. As DNA, the CDR3 is TGTGCCAGCAGCATCCAAGTTTTCACTGAAGCTTTCTTT.